The 23 T cell receptor beta chains below were found in one sample sequenced in a study of identical twins. TCRdb ran MiXCR on the 5' RACE reads and lists one entry per CDR3 protein. The table includes some 500,000 distinct CDR3 sequences, about 20% detected once. In addition, the sample was reused for a study of T cells expressing NK-cell markers.

Sequencing was performed on CD4+ T cells sorted from blood. Source of these receptors: a woman younger than 35 in good health.

The rearrangement links TRBV6-1 to TRBJ1-1; 8 positions agree with TRBD1. Germline assignment: CDR1 MNHNS and CDR2 SASEGT. The CDR3 totals 13 residues. The J segment lost 3 bases and the V segment lost 11 bases, leaving 8 bases of the junction unmatched. CDR3 residues: CAHFRGPDTEAFF. The CDR3 bases are TGTGCCCATTTCAGGGGGCCTGACACTGAAGCTTTCTTT.

This clonotype is a singleton in its sample. This rearrangement joins TRBV7-3 to TRBJ2-7; D not certain. The germline V gene encodes CDR1 SGHTA and CDR2 FQGTGA. The ends were cut back, 2 bases at V and 11 bases at J, with 4 bases in the middle. This CDR3 is built from 9 residues. The CDR3 region is CASSLVKYF. CDR3 bases: TGTGCCAGCAGCTTAGTAAAGTACTTC.

The rearrangement uses TRBV2 and TRBJ2-6; D may correspond to TRBD1 or TRBD2 (6 bases each). CDR3 length: 18 residues. Germline V gives CDR1 SNHLY, CDR2 FYNNEI. The CDR3 nucleotides read TGTACCTTCAACACTCCCGGACGGGGGCACTCTGGGGCCAACGTCCTGACTTTC. Protein product: CTFNTPGRGHSGANVLTF.

In this sample, this clonotype turned up many times. The rearrangement uses TRBV29-1 and TRBJ2-1, with 7 bases identical to TRBD2. Germline V gene lookup returns CDR1 SQVTM and CDR2 ANQGSEA. CDR3 length equals 13 residues. After removal of 4 bases from V and 1 base from J, the junction contained 1 base not matched to a gene. This CDR3 reads CSVGGGSYNEQFF. CDR3 DNA: TGCAGCGTTGGGGGGGGGTCCTACAATGAGCAGTTCTTC.

V gene TRBV11-2 combines with J gene TRBJ1-2; 9 nucleotides line up with TRBD1. CDR3 length equals 17 residues. Germline V gives CDR1 SGHAT, CDR2 FQNNGV. J gave up 4 bases and V 0 bases, and 9 bases lay outside the gene matches. The CDR3 sequence: CASSLDPGTGKRYGYTF. The DNA of the CDR3 is TGTGCCAGCAGCTTAGATCCAGGGACAGGGAAGCGCTATGGCTACACCTTC.

The DNA for the CDR3 is TGCGCCAGCAGCTCCGGGACAGTTTTAGGAGATACGCAGTATTTT. It yields the protein CASSSGTVLGDTQYF. This sequence joins TRBV5-1 and TRBJ2-3; TRBD1 matches 7 bases. Germline CDR1 and CDR2: SGHRS and YFSETQ. This CDR3 region has 15 residues. J was trimmed by 5 bases and V by 3 bases; bases with no gene match: 9.

The J gene is TRBJ2-4, the V gene TRBV2; D is uncertain. The CDR3 has 14 residues. Germline V CDR1 and CDR2: SNHLY, FYNNEI. V lost 7 bases and J 0 bases, leaving 10 bases between the germline ends. The CDR3 sequence is CASKEYGAKNIQYF. In DNA, the CDR3 is TGTGCCAGCAAAGAGTATGGAGCCAAAAACATTCAGTACTTC. The full variable domain, in which reference TRBV2 and TRBJ2-4 provide the parts outside the CDR3, is EPEVTQTPSHQVTQMGQEVILRCVPISNHLYFYWYRQILGQKVEFLVSFYNNEISEKSEIFDDQFSVERPDGSNFTLKIRSTKLEDSAMYFCASKEYGAKNIQYFGAGTRLSVL.

This clonotype was detected ten times or more. The chain joins TRBV20-1 to TRBJ1-2; TRBD1 matches at 7 bases. The V gene end was trimmed by 5 bases and the J gene end by 4 bases; junction bases not matched to a gene: 7. The CDR3 contains 13 residues. From germline, CDR1 is DFQATT and CDR2 SNEGSKA (reference sequence). This CDR3 reads CSAGKGQSYGYTF. The DNA for the CDR3 is TGCAGTGCTGGGAAGGGACAGTCCTATGGCTACACCTTC.

The chain employs TRBV20-1 and TRBJ2-7; D call uncertain. This CDR3 is built from 13 residues. V was clipped by 1 base and J by 5 bases, with 12 bases between them. Germline loops: CDR1 DFQATT, CDR2 SNEGSKA (reference sequence). CDR3 protein: CSARVRVSHEQYF. CDR3 DNA: TGCAGTGCTAGAGTCCGGGTTAGCCACGAGCAGTACTTC.

This clonotype has just a few counts. J is TRBJ1-2 and V is TRBV12-3 or TRBV12-4; D unclear. The CDR3 runs to 16 residues. The V end lost 5 bases, the J end lost 4 bases, and 20 bases lay between the germline ends. The CDR3 loop reads CASSPLSALGGYGYTF. CDR3 nucleotides: TGTGCCAGCAGTCCGCTATCGGCCCTGGGCGGCTATGGCTACACCTTC.

The chain joins TRBV29-1 to TRBJ2-3; D is tentatively TRBD1 or TRBD2 (7 bases each). Deletions cut 5 bases from V and 0 bases from J, with 15 bases between. CDR1 is SQVTM and CDR2 is ANQGSEA in the germline V gene. The CDR3 contains 15 residues. The CDR3 here is CSVQGEGASTDTQYF. CDR3 in DNA: TGCAGCGTTCAAGGGGAGGGGGCGAGCACAGATACGCAGTATTTT.

This clonotype was picked up a small number of times. This chain joins TRBV20-1 and TRBJ1-2; no reliable D call. CDR1 is DFQATT and CDR2 is SNEGSKA in the germline V gene (reference sequence). The CDR3 totals 14 residues. Trimming removed 5 bases at V and 7 bases at J, with 20 bases between. CDR3 nucleotide sequence: TGCAGTGCTCACGACCCGGCAGCCGGACGTGGCTACACCTTC. As protein: CSAHDPAAGRGYTF.

The chain is built from TRBV6-6 and TRBJ2-7; a weak D match, TRBD1 (5 bases). This CDR3 comprises 13 residues. The germline CDR1 and CDR2 sequences are MNHNY and SVGAGI (reference sequence). Trimming took 5 bases from V and 4 from J, leaving 12 bases between them. CDR3 sequence reads: CASSDPTEYEQYF. In DNA form, the CDR3 reads TGTGCCAGCAGTGACCCGACAGAGTACGAGCAGTACTTC.

This clonotype was seen a handful of times. V usage is TRBV9 and J usage is TRBJ2-5; no reliable D call. Germline values: CDR1 SGDLS, CDR2 YYNGEE. Trimming took off 0 bases at V and 1 base at J, with 13 bases between the two ends. The CDR3 extends over 16 amino acids. The CDR3, as DNA: TGTGCCAGCAGCGTAGATGGTGGGGTCGGCCAAGAGACCCAGTACTTC. This translates into CASSVDGGVGQETQYF.

This clonotype was observed a few times. The rearrangement joins TRBV24-1 to TRBJ2-1; the D gene is possibly TRBD2 (5 bases). The CDR3 is 15 amino acids. Trimming removed 4 bases at V and 8 bases at J, with 17 bases between. CDR1 and CDR2 (germline): KGHDR, SFDVKD. The CDR3 region has the DNA TGTGCCACCAGTGACCGCTTCGGAGGCACCGATGAGCAGTTCTTC. This codes for CATSDRFGGTDEQFF.

This clonotype was detected only a few times. Sequence at one end of the junction differs from germline and may be a read error. The rearrangement joins TRBV5-1 to TRBJ2-1; D is ambiguous. Per germline, CDR1 SGHRS and CDR2 YFSETQ. This CDR3 contains 12 residues. The CDR3 DNA reads as TGCGCCAGCAAAAGCCCGGGCACATTGGTAAATTTC. Protein: CASKSPGTLVNF.

This clonotype showed up just a few times. The V and J genes are TRBV12-2 and TRBJ2-1. TRBV12-2 has pseudogene status. The CDR3 extends over 15 amino acids. CDR3 region: CASRFMEPFYNEQFF. CDR3 bases: TGTGCAAGTCGCTTCATGGAGCCCTTCTACAATGAGCAGTTCTTC.

This rearrangement joins TRBV9 to TRBJ2-2; no clear D. Germline V CDR1 and CDR2: SGDLS, YYNGEE. The length of the CDR3 is 13 residues. With 6 bases removed from V and 4 bases from J, the gap between germline ends came to 10 bases. CDR3 residues: CASNAAPTGELFF. CDR3 in DNA: TGTGCCAGCAATGCGGCACCCACCGGGGAGCTGTTTTTT.

This clonotype was found many times. CDR3 bases: TGTGCCAGCAGAACTAGCGGCACAGATACGCAGTATTTT. Amino acid sequence: CASRTSGTDTQYF. The chain carries TRBV27 and TRBJ2-3; 7 bases are shared with TRBD2. J lost 1 base, V lost 6 bases, and 1 base had no gene match. Germline lookup yields CDR1 MNHEY and CDR2 SMNVEV (reference sequence). The CDR3 consists of 13 residues.

This clonotype was picked up many times. The rearrangement links TRBV5-1 to TRBJ1-2; D might be TRBD1 (5 bases). The germline CDR1 and CDR2 sequences are SGHRS and YFSETQ. This CDR3 has 14 amino acids. V shed 4 bases and J shed 2 bases, with 12 bases lying between them. The DNA of the CDR3 is TGCGCCAGCAGCAGGGATGGGGGAAACTATGGCTACACCTTC. Translating it yields CASSRDGGNYGYTF. Together with reference TRBV5-1 and TRBJ1-2, the CDR3 gives the full variable domain: KAGVTQTPRYLIKTRGQQVTLSCSPISGHRSVSWYQQTPGQGLQFLFEYFSETQRNKGNFPGRFSGRQFSNSRSEMNVSTLELGDSALYLCASSRDGGNYGYTFGSGTRLTVV.

The chain uses TRBV7-2 and TRBJ2-7; 8 bases line up with TRBD1. Germline CDR1 is SGHTA and CDR2 is FQGNSA. J was trimmed by 6 bases and V by 5 bases; bases with no gene match: 12. The CDR3 extends over 15 amino acids. The chain's CDR3 is CASSQSSGQVAEQYF. DNA of the CDR3: TGTGCCAGCAGCCAAAGTTCGGGACAGGTGGCCGAGCAGTACTTC.

This chain connects TRBV20-1 to TRBJ1-6; 10 bases are shared with TRBD1. This CDR3 is built from 14 residues. Germline lookup yields CDR1 DFQATT and CDR2 SNEGSKA (reference sequence). Trimming took 6 bases from V and 5 from J; bases not matched to a gene: 4. The CDR3 sequence is CSAGDRGHNSPLHF. The CDR3, as DNA: TGCAGTGCCGGGGACAGGGGACATAATTCACCCCTCCACTTT.

The chain is built from TRBV7-9 and TRBJ2-3, with 12 nucleotides matching TRBD2. V lost 8 bases to trimming and J lost 3 bases; unmatched junction nucleotides: 9. CDR1 SEHNR and CDR2 FQNEAQ come from the germline V gene (reference sequence). This CDR3 is 16 amino acids long. CDR3 nucleotides: TGTGCCAGCCACCGACTAGCGGGAGCTGAAACAGATACGCAGTATTTT. It specifies CASHRLAGAETDTQYF.